The 15 T cell receptor beta chains presented below share a single source sample, sequenced in a study. TCRdb redid the calling of the RT-PCR reads with MiXCR, one entry per CDR3 protein. Here the sample spans about 700,000 distinct CDR3 sequences, 11% to 15% being singletons. Material: memory CD4+ T cells from blood. The receptors stem from a female donor in good health, serving as a healthy control.

This clonotype was detected a few times. This may come from a read error, since a much larger clone is one base off. The chain joins TRBV9 to TRBJ1-3; D call uncertain. Trimming left V 4 bases short and J 0 bases short, with 8 bases between. Germline CDR1 reads SGDLS; CDR2 reads YYNGEE. There are 14 residues in the CDR3. CDR3 sequence: CASSSPSSGNTIYF. CDR3 sequence (DNA): TGTGCCAGCAGCTCCCCGAGCTCTGGAAACACCATATATTTT.

There are many counts of this clonotype. The J gene is TRBJ2-3, the V gene TRBV5-1; TRBD1 or TRBD2 may be the D gene (5 bases each). V was trimmed by 2 bases and J by 2 bases, leaving 9 bases between them. Per germline, CDR1 SGHRS and CDR2 YFSETQ. This CDR3 region has 14 residues. CDR3 region: CASSFRDPTDTQYF. The CDR3 nucleotides are TGCGCCAGCAGCTTTCGGGACCCCACAGATACGCAGTATTTT.

This clonotype was counted a few times. J is TRBJ1-2 and V is TRBV28, with TRBD1 as a possible D gene (5 bases). Per the germline V gene, CDR1 is MDHEN and CDR2 is SYDVKM. The CDR3 extends over 14 amino acids. The ends were cut back, 1 base at V and 4 bases at J, with 10 bases in the middle. CDR3: CASSLSPDIYGYTF. The CDR3 coding sequence is TGTGCCAGCAGTTTATCCCCGGACATCTATGGCTACACCTTC.

This chain uses TRBV30 with TRBJ1-1, with 9 nucleotides matching TRBD1. In germline, CDR1 is GTSNPN, CDR2 SVGIG (reference sequence). The CDR3 sequence is 14 residues long. V was pared by 5 bases and J by 4 bases, with 8 bases of the junction left unmatched. The CDR3 region is CAWSPGQGFTEAFF. In DNA form, the CDR3 reads TGTGCCTGGTCACCGGGACAGGGCTTCACTGAAGCTTTCTTT.

The rearrangement uses TRBV18 and TRBJ1-5; 9 bases are shared with TRBD1. Germline CDR1 KGHSH, CDR2 LQKENI. The junction had 7 bases not matched to a gene; V was cut back by 5 bases and J by 8 bases. This CDR3 comprises 14 residues. CDR3 bases: TGTGCCAGCTCAACAGGGGGCCCCCTGGAGCCCCAGCATTTT. Protein sequence: CASSTGGPLEPQHF.

This clonotype was picked up a small number of times. V and J are TRBV24-1 and TRBJ2-1; D is possibly TRBD1 or TRBD2 (5 bases each). The germline CDR1 and CDR2 sequences are KGHDR and SFDVKD. V dropped 3 bases and J dropped 2 bases, with 13 bases sitting between them. CDR3 length: 16 amino acids. The chain's CDR3 is CATSDRFPGPYNEQFF. The CDR3 nucleotides are TGTGCCACCAGTGATAGATTTCCGGGGCCCTACAATGAGCAGTTCTTC.

This chain links TRBV3-1 with TRBJ1-1; 7 bases line up with TRBD1. The germline V gene has CDR1 LGHDT and CDR2 YNNKEL (reference sequence). The CDR3 is 15 residues long. The junction had 3 bases not matched to a gene; V was cut back by 2 bases and J by 0 bases. The CDR3 DNA follows: TGTGCCAGCAGCCAAACCGGGACAGTGAACACTGAAGCTTTCTTT. Its translation is CASSQTGTVNTEAFF. Variable domain in full (rest from reference TRBV3-1 and TRBJ1-1): DTAVSQTPKYLVTQMGNDKSIKCEQNLGHDTMYWYKQDSKKFLKIMFSYNNKELIINETVPNRFSPKSPDKAHLNLHINSLELGDSAVYFCASSQTGTVNTEAFFGQGTRLTVV.

The sample holds a few counts of this clonotype. The chain is built from TRBV6-5 and TRBJ2-7; D is ambiguous. V was shortened by 6 bases and J by 0 bases, with 18 bases between the two germline ends. CDR3 length: 16 amino acids. Germline assignment: CDR1 MNHEY and CDR2 SVGAGI. This CDR3 reads CASSHGPAASSYEQYF. In DNA form, the CDR3 reads TGTGCCAGCAGCCATGGTCCGGCGGCTAGCTCCTACGAGCAGTACTTC.

This clonotype was observed many times. This chain uses TRBV6-5 with TRBJ1-6, with D possibly matching TRBD1 (6 bases). The CDR3 runs 15 residues. Germline lookup yields CDR1 MNHEY and CDR2 SVGAGI. Trimming stripped 6 bases from V and 8 bases from J, with 17 bases between. The CDR3 nucleotides read TGTGCCAGCAGAAGGGACAATATGTTTGATTCACCCCTCCACTTT. Translated: CASRRDNMFDSPLHF.

This clonotype has more than one count but fewer than ten. The chain recombines TRBV7-3 with TRBJ2-1; possible D gene TRBD2, 5 bases. The CDR3 extends over 16 amino acids. Per the germline V gene, CDR1 is SGHTA and CDR2 is FQGTGA. The V end was cut by 5 bases, the J end by 5 bases, with 19 bases between. The CDR3 protein is CASSPARGMTNNEQFF. Written as DNA, the CDR3 is TGTGCCAGCAGCCCCGCCCGGGGTATGACCAACAATGAGCAGTTCTTC.

This clonotype was seen repeatedly, ten times or more. This sequence joins TRBV5-1 and TRBJ1-2, with D possibly being TRBD1 (5 bases). The length of the CDR3 is 16 residues. Trimming took 4 bases from V and 7 from J, leaving 23 bases between them. Germline-derived CDR1 and CDR2 are SGHRS and YFSETQ. The CDR3 DNA follows: TGCGCCAGCAGCCCGGGGACGTATGGGGGAGGTTCTGGCTACACCTTC. It encodes CASSPGTYGGGSGYTF.

V gene TRBV19 combines with J gene TRBJ1-2; 7 bases agree with TRBD1. With 4 bases clipped from V and 4 bases from J, the junction kept 12 bases outside the gene matches. The V gene's germline CDR1 is LNHDA and CDR2 SQIVND (reference sequence). CDR3 length equals 16 residues. This chain's CDR3 is CASSTHTGALTYGYTF. The CDR3 coding sequence is TGTGCCAGTAGTACCCATACAGGGGCGCTCACCTATGGCTACACCTTC.

This clonotype was found many times. V gene TRBV5-1 combines with J gene TRBJ1-2; no reliable D call. Trimming stripped 0 bases from V and 5 bases from J, with 11 bases between. This CDR3 comprises 14 residues. Germline-derived CDR1 and CDR2 are SGHRS and YFSETQ. CDR3 bases: TGCGCCAGCAGCTTGGCCGGGAGGGAATATGGCTACACCTTC. Protein product: CASSLAGREYGYTF.

The table lists this clonotype with many counts. This chain links TRBV6-1 with TRBJ1-5, with D unresolved. Germline values: CDR1 MNHNS, CDR2 SASEGT. The CDR3 spans 13 residues. The V gene lost 2 bases and the J gene lost 5 bases, with 7 bases spanning the gap. CDR3 sequence: CASSENSYQPQHF. CDR3 DNA: TGTGCCAGCAGTGAAAACAGCTATCAGCCCCAGCATTTT.

This chain joins TRBV7-9 and TRBJ1-5; 10 nucleotides align to TRBD1. The CDR3 is 17 amino acids. The J segment lost 5 bases and the V segment lost 4 bases, leaving 11 bases of the junction unmatched. Germline-derived CDR1 and CDR2 are SEHNR and FQNEAQ (reference sequence). The CDR3 coding sequence is TGTGCCAGCAGCTCACCCCCCGGGACAGGGGAGGATCAGCCCCAGCATTTT. Protein: CASSSPPGTGEDQPQHF. Looking up the rest from reference TRBV7-9 and TRBJ1-5 gives the full variable domain: DTGVSQNPRHKITKRGQNVTFRCDPISEHNRLYWYRQTLGQGPEFLTYFQNEAQLEKSRLLSDRFSAERPKGSFSTLEIQRTEQGDSAMYLCASSSPPGTGEDQPQHFGDGTRLSIL.